This record concerns one TCR beta chain sequence. Germline CDR1 and CDR2: SEHNR and FQNEAQ (reference sequence). V lost 7 bases to trimming and J lost 0 bases; unmatched junction nucleotides: 15. The CDR3 runs to 18 residues. The sample comes from a study of CD8 T cells in Susac syndrome. The multiple sclerosis control cohort comprised treatment-naive individuals presenting with stable or active relapsing-remitting disease. CD8+ and CD4+ T cells were negatively isolated; TEMRA cells were FACS-enriched. Random hexamers were used to reverse transcribe roughly 0.45 to 1 ug of RNA. Coverage of TCR beta CDR3 amplification by immunoSEQ multiplex PCR extended to 54 Vbeta and 13 Jbeta. TCRdb called the immunoSEQ multiplex PCR reads again in MiXCR, with one record for every CDR3 protein. Among 350,000 to 550,000 distinct CDR3 sequences listed, around 83% were seen once.

The V and J genes are TRBV7-9 and TRBJ2-1; 7 bases line up with TRBD2. This sequence was found in a human donor with multiple sclerosis. The source material was CD8+ T cells from PBMCs. This chain's CDR3 is CASIGGVTSLSSYNEQFF. The CDR3 DNA sequence: TGTGCCAGCATTGGGGGGGTTACCTCATTAAGCTCCTACAATGAGCAGTTCTTC.